Described below is a single T cell receptor beta chain sequence and its context. This record belongs to a study of blood T cell repertoires in COVID-19. The CDR3 contains 13 residues. Germline CDR1 and CDR2: SGHDT and YYEEEE. The germline V and J ends were trimmed by 4 bases and 2 bases, with 7 bases remaining between them. The repertoire was sequenced with immunoSEQ multiplex PCR; TCRdb's copy has only in-frame clones and lacks some. The sample shows around 140,000 clones, around 89% of them seen only once. The sequenced material came from peripheral blood. The receptor's source is a man aged 65-85 years with active COVID-19. The chain recombines TRBV5-6 with TRBJ1-3, with TRBD1 as a possible D gene (5 bases). The CDR3 sequence is CASSLGAGNTIYF. The CDR3 region has the DNA TGTGCCAGCAGCCTAGGGGCTGGAAACACCATATATTTT.